This T cell receptor beta chain comes out of a study of CD8 T cells in ankylosing spondylitis. For TCR beta, libraries came from quantitative 5'-RACE with molecular barcodes. TCRdb re-called the 5' RACE reads with MiXCR, one entry per CDR3 protein. The sample yields under 55,000 distinct CDR3 sequences, 6.5% to 8% seen once. This clonotype was observed at least ten times. Its target is unknown. Study-wide points: What seemed typical of ankylosing spondylitis blood was a TCR beta motif built from 7 or 8 highly homologous variants. Reactive arthritis synovial fluid and blood were previously reported to contain some motif variants. Enrichment of disease-linked clones was reportedly significant in matched ankylosing spondylitis synovial fluid.

V shed 4 bases, J shed 1 base, and the junction held 8 bases outside the gene matches. Germline CDR1 SGHRS, CDR2 YFSETQ. The CDR3 extends over 16 amino acids. Sequenced input: blood, either unsorted or a sorted T cell fraction (not recorded which). This sequence was found in a female donor with ankylosing spondylitis or in good health (not recorded which). V is TRBV5-1 and J is TRBJ2-3, with 8 bases lining up with TRBD1. CDR3: CASSPQPGQGTDTQYF. In nucleotides, the CDR3 is TGCGCCAGCAGCCCGCAGCCGGGACAGGGCACAGATACGCAGTATTTT.